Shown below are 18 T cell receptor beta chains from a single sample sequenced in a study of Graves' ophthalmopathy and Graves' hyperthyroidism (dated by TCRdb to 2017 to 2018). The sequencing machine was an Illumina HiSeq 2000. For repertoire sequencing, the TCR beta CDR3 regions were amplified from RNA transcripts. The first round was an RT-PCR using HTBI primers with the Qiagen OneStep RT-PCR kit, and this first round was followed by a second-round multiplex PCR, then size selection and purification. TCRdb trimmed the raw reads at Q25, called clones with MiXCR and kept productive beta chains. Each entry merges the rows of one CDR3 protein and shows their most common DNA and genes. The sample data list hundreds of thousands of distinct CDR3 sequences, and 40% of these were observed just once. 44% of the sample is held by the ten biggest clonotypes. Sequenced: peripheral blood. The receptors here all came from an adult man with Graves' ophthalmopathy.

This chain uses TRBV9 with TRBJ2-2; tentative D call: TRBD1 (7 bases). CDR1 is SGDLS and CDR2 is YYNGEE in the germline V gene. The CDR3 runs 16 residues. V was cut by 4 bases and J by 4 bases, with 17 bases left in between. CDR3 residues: CASSLRQGGPTGELFF. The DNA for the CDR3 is TGTGCCAGCAGCTTACGGCAGGGGGGTCCCACCGGGGAGCTGTTTTTT.

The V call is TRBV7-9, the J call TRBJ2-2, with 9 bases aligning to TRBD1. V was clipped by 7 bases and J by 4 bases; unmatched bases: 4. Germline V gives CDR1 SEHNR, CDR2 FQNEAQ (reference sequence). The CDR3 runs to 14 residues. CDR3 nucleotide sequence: TGTGCCAGCAAGCAGACAGGGGGCACCGGGGAGCTGTTTTTT. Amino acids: CASKQTGGTGELFF. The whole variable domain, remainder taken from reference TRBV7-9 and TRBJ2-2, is DTGVSQNPRHKITKRGQNVTFRCDPISEHNRLYWYRQTLGQGPEFLTYFQNEAQLEKSRLLSDRFSAERPKGSFSTLEIQRTEQGDSAMYLCASKQTGGTGELFFGEGSRLTVL.

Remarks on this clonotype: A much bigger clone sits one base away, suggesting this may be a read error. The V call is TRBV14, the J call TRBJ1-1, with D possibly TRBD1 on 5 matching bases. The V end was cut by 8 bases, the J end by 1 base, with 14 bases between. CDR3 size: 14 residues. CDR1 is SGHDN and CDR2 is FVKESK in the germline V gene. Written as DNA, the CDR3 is TGTGCCAGCGGACCCCGGGGCCCGAACACTGAAGCTTTCTTT. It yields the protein CASGPRGPNTEAFF. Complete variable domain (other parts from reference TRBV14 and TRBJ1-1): EAGVTQFPSHSVIEKGQTVTLRCDPISGHDNLYWYRRVMGKEIKFLLHFVKESKQDESGMPNNRFLAERTGGTYSTLKVQPAELEDSGVYFCASGPRGPNTEAFFGQGTRLTVV.

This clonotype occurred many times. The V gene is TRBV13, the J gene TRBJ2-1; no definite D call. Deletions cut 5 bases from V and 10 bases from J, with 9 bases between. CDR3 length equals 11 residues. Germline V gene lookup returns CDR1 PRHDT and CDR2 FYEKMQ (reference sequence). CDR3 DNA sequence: TGTGCCAGCAGCCCCAGAGAAGAGCAGTTCTTC. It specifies CASSPREEQFF.

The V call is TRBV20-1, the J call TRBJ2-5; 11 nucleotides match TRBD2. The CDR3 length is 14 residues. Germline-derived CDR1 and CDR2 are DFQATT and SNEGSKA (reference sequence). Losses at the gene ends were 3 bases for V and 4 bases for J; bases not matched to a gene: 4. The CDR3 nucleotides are TGCAGTGCTAGGGAACTAGCGGGAGTAGAGACCCAGTACTTC. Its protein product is CSARELAGVETQYF.

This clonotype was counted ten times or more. The CDR3: CASSTRRTDTGELFF. The CDR3, as DNA: TGTGCCAGCAGCACCCGACGGACAGACACCGGGGAGCTGTTTTTT. The chain uses TRBV7-8 and TRBJ2-2; the D gene is possibly TRBD1 (6 bases). The V gene lost 5 bases and the J gene lost 3 bases, with 13 bases spanning the gap. This CDR3 spans 15 amino acids. Germline-derived CDR1 and CDR2 are SGHVS and FQNEAQ. Full variable domain (outside the CDR3, taken from reference TRBV7-8 and TRBJ2-2): GAGVSQSPRYKVAKRGQDVALRCDPISGHVSLFWYQQALGQGPEFLTYFQNEAQLDKSGLPSDRFFAERPEGSVSTLKIQRTQQEDSAVYLCASSTRRTDTGELFFGEGSRLTVL.

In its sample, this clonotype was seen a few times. In nucleotides, the CDR3 is TGTGCCAGCAGCCAATACTTACCCCTCGCAGAGGCGGACAACTATGGCTACACCTTC. Residues: CASSQYLPLAEADNYGYTF. The chain links TRBV14 to TRBJ1-2; D is unresolved. The CDR3 has 19 amino acids. Germline values: CDR1 SGHDN, CDR2 FVKESK. Trimming stripped 2 bases from V and 2 bases from J, with 24 bases between.

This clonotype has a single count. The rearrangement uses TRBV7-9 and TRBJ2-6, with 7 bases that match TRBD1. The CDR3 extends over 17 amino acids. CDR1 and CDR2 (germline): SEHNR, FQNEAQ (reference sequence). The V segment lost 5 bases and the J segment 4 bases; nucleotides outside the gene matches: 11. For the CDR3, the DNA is TGTGCCAGCAGCCATAGTGCAGGGGGTCGCGGGGCCAACGTCCTGACTTTC. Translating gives CASSHSAGGRGANVLTF. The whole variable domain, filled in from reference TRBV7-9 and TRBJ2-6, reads DTGVSQNPRHKITKRGQNVTFRCDPISEHNRLYWYRQTLGQGPEFLTYFQNEAQLEKSRLLSDRFSAERPKGSFSTLEIQRTEQGDSAMYLCASSHSAGGRGANVLTFGAGSRLTVL.

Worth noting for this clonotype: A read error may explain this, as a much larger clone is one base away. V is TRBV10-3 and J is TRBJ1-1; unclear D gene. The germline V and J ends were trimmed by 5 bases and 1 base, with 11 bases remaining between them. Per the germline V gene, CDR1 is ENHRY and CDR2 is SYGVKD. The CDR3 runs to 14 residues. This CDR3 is CAISNKGWNTEAFF. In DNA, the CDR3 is TGTGCCATCAGTAACAAGGGCTGGAACACTGAAGCTTTCTTT.

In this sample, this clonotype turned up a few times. CDR3 in DNA: TGTGCCAGCATCGTCAGTGGGGTCCGGGTTCGCGAGCAGTACTTC. Translated: CASIVSGVRVREQYF. The chain carries TRBV6-5 and TRBJ2-7; no reliable D call. The CDR3 runs to 15 residues. V lost 7 bases, J lost 6 bases, and 22 bases lay in between. The germline gives CDR1 MNHEY, CDR2 SVGAGI.

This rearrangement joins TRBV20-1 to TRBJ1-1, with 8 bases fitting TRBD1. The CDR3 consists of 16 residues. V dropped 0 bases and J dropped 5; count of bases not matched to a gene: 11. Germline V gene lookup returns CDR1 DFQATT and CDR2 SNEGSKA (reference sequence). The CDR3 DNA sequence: TGCAGTGCTAGAGATGCGGCAGGGGGCGGTGGGACTGAAGCTTTCTTT. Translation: CSARDAAGGGGTEAFF.

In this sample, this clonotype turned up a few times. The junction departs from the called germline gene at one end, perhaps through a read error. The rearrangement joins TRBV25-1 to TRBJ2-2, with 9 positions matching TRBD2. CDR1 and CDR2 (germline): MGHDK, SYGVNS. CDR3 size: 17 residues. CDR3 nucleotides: TGCGCCAGCAGTGAGTCGGGGCTAGCGGGACTGTCCGGGGAGCTGTTTTTT. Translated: CASSESGLAGLSGELFF.

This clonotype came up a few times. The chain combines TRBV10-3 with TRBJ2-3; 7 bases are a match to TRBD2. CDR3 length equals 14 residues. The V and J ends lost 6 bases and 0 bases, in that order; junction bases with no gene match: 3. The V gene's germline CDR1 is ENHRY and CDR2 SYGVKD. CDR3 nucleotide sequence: TGTGCCATCAGGAGCGGGGAAAGCACAGATACGCAGTATTTT. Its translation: CAIRSGESTDTQYF.

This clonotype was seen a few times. The CDR3 DNA sequence: TGTGCCAGCAGCCAGGACAGGGGAACGTTGCAGACCCAGTACTTC. It translates to CASSQDRGTLQTQYF. The chain has TRBV25-1 and TRBJ2-5, with TRBD1 matching over 9 bases. The CDR3 has 15 residues. V was pared by 6 bases and J by 6 bases, with 11 bases of the junction left unmatched. CDR1 and CDR2 from the germline V gene are MGHDK and SYGVNS. Looking up the rest from reference TRBV25-1 and TRBJ2-5 gives the full variable domain: EADIYQTPRYLVIGTGKKITLECSQTMGHDKMYWYQQDPGMELHLIHYSYGVNSTEKGDLSSESTVSRIRTEHFPLTLESARPSHTSQYLCASSQDRGTLQTQYFGPGTRLLVL.

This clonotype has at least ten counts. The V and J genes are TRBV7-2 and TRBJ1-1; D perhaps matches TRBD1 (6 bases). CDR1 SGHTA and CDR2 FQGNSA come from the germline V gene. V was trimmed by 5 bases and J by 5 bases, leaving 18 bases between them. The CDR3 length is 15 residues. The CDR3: CASSALPGTTTEAFF. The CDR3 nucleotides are TGTGCCAGCAGCGCCCTTCCCGGGACAACTACTGAAGCTTTCTTT.

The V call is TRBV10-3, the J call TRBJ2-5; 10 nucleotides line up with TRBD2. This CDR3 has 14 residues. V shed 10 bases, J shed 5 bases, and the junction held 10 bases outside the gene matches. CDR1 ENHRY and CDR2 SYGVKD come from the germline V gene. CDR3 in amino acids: CASPPPSGSETQYF. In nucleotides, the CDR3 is TGTGCCAGCCCCCCACCTAGCGGGAGTGAGACCCAGTACTTC.

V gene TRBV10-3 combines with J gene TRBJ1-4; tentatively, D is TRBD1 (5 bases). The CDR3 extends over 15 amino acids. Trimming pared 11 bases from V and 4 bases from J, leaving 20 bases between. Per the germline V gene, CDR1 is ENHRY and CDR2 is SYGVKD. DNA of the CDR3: TGTGCCTCCCGAGGGGTGCTCAGTAGTAATGAAAAACTGTTTTTT. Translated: CASRGVLSSNEKLFF.

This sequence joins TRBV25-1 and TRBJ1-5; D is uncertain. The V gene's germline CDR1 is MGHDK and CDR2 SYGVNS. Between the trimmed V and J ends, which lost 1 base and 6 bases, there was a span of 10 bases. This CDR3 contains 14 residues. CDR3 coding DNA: TGTGCCAGCAGTGAATTCAGTTTGAGTCAGCCCCAGCATTTT. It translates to CASSEFSLSQPQHF.